This entry lists 8 T cell receptor beta chains sequenced from one sample in a study of cytomegalovirus exposure and HLA in healthy donors. The PCR employed 60 Vbeta primers together with 13 Jbeta primers. Clones were read by immunoSEQ multiplex PCR, and TCRdb kept only the in-frame ones, dropping some. Among under 200,000 clones, over 70% were seen once, and the ten largest hold approximately 7%. The sample comprised PBMCs. The receptor source for this set is a woman aged 40 to 50 in good health and CMV-seropositive.

The chain has TRBV6-4 and TRBJ1-1; 8 bases agree with TRBD1. V dropped 6 bases and J dropped 6; count of bases not matched to a gene: 6. Germline CDR1 MRHNA, CDR2 SNTAGT. The CDR3 length is 13 residues. The CDR3 DNA reads as TGTGCCAGCAGCATGACAGGGGATTCTGAAGCTTTCTTT. As protein: CASSMTGDSEAFF.

V and J are TRBV19 and TRBJ1-1; 9 bases match TRBD1. This CDR3 comprises 13 residues. CDR1 and CDR2 (germline): LNHDA, SQIVND (reference sequence). The V and J ends lost 6 bases and 6 bases, in that order; junction bases with no gene match: 5. CDR3: CASRGQGWPEAFF. In nucleotides, the CDR3 is TGTGCCAGTAGGGGACAGGGATGGCCTGAAGCTTTCTTT. The full variable domain, completed using reference TRBV19 and TRBJ1-1, is DGGITQSPKYLFRKEGQNVTLSCEQNLNHDAMYWYRQDPGQGLRLIYYSQIVNDFQKGDIAEGYSVSREKKESFPLTVTSAQKNPTAFYLCASRGQGWPEAFFGQGTRLTVV.

The CDR3 sequence is CASSLGQGYEKLFF. CDR3 DNA sequence: TGTGCCAGCAGCCTGGGACAGGGTTACGAAAAACTGTTTTTT. The J gene is TRBJ1-4, the V gene TRBV5-8; 9 nucleotides align to TRBD1. The V gene's germline CDR1 is SGHTS and CDR2 YDEGEE. The CDR3 is 14 residues long. The ends lost 4 bases at V and 8 bases at J; junction bases unmatched: 6.

V is TRBV5-4 and J is TRBJ1-1, with 9 bases lining up with TRBD1. This CDR3 comprises 15 residues. With 4 bases clipped from V and 1 base from J, the junction kept 5 bases outside the gene matches. From germline, CDR1 is SGHNT and CDR2 YYREEE (reference sequence). The CDR3 DNA sequence: TGTGCCAGCAGCCCAAAACAGGGGGCGAACACTGAAGCTTTCTTT. Amino acids: CASSPKQGANTEAFF.

The rearrangement uses TRBV7-8 and TRBJ2-5, with 10 bases that match TRBD1. V lost 4 bases to trimming and J lost 9 bases; unmatched junction nucleotides: 14. The length of the CDR3 is 16 residues. Looked up from germline, CDR1 is SGHVS and CDR2 is FQNEAQ. Here the CDR3 reads CASSWTTGTGDKSQYF. CDR3 bases: TGTGCCAGCAGCTGGACAACCGGGACAGGGGATAAATCCCAGTACTTC.

V is TRBV5-1 and J is TRBJ2-1, with unresolved D. Trimming cost V 7 bases and J 6 bases, with 14 bases left between them. This CDR3 is built from 13 residues. CDR1 is SGHRS, CDR2 YFSETQ, per germline. This CDR3 reads CASQPSPSNEQFF. In DNA, the CDR3 is TGCGCCAGCCAGCCTAGTCCATCCAATGAGCAGTTCTTC.

This chain joins TRBV5-1 and TRBJ2-3; TRBD2 matches at 8 bases. The trim removed 0 bases at V and 6 bases at J, leaving 6 bases unmatched. The CDR3 is 15 amino acids. CDR1 SGHRS and CDR2 YFSETQ come from the germline V gene. CDR3 protein: CASSLAGTSVDTQYF. The CDR3 DNA is TGCGCCAGCAGCTTGGCCGGGACTAGTGTCGATACGCAGTATTTT.

The chain recombines TRBV13 with TRBJ2-3, with 12 bases that match TRBD2. The CDR3 totals 18 residues. The V gene end was trimmed by 0 bases and the J gene end by 3 bases; junction bases not matched to a gene: 7. CDR1 and CDR2 from the germline V gene are PRHDT and FYEKMQ (reference sequence). The CDR3 DNA is TGTGCCAGCAGCTTAGGCCTCCTAACTAGCGGGGGGACAGATACGCAGTATTTT. Encoded protein: CASSLGLLTSGGTDTQYF.